These 10 T cell receptor beta chains originate from one sample sequenced in a study of T cells in Graves' hyperthyroidism and ophthalmopathy. RNA transcripts were the template for amplifying TCR beta CDR3 regions. HTBI primers drove first-round RT-PCR of the TCR CDR3. TCRdb passed the multiplex PCR reads through MiXCR, listing each CDR3 protein once. The table includes around 560,000 distinct CDR3 sequences, about a sixth detected once. Sequencing was done on a sample of blood. These TCRs come from a woman aged 18 to 35 with Graves' hyperthyroidism.

This clonotype occurred many times. The CDR3, as DNA: TGTGCCAGCACCCAGAAGGAAGGGAGGACCTACAATGAGCAGTTCTTC. Amino acid sequence: CASTQKEGRTYNEQFF. This rearrangement joins TRBV2 to TRBJ2-1; weak D call: TRBD2 (6 bases). Trimming left V 7 bases short and J 2 bases short, with 18 bases between. Germline V lookup: CDR1 SNHLY, CDR2 FYNNEI. This CDR3 has 16 residues.

This clonotype has ten or more counts. The V gene is TRBV6-1, the J gene TRBJ1-1, with unresolved D. The CDR3 length is 16 residues. V lost 3 bases and J 3 bases, leaving 17 bases between the germline ends. Germline CDR1 and CDR2: MNHNS and SASEGT. Here the CDR3 DNA reads TGTGCCAGCAGTGATAGCTATAGCCAAGGGCACACTGAAGCTTTCTTT. Its protein is CASSDSYSQGHTEAFF.

This clonotype was seen more than once but under ten times. The chain links TRBV16 to TRBJ1-2; unclear D gene. V shed 2 bases and J shed 2 bases, with 9 bases lying between them. The germline V gene has CDR1 KGHSY and CDR2 FQNENV. The length of the CDR3 is 14 residues. As DNA, the CDR3 is TGTGCCAGCAGCCAAGTTGGCAGAAACTATGGCTACACCTTC. Translation: CASSQVGRNYGYTF.

V usage is TRBV11-1 and J usage is TRBJ2-1, with 7 bases identical to TRBD2. The DNA matches TRBJ2-7 better at its end, which makes the J call doubtful. The CDR3 is 16 amino acids. The germline V gene has CDR1 SGHAT and CDR2 FQDESV (reference sequence). In DNA form, the CDR3 reads TGTGCCAGCAGCTTAGCGGGGGGGGGGATATACAATGAGCAGTACTTC. Amino acid sequence: CASSLAGGGIYNEQYF.

This clonotype was detected ten times or more. This sequence joins TRBV5-8 and TRBJ2-6; TRBD1 might be the D (5 bases). The CDR3 runs to 14 residues. Trimming left V 4 bases short and J 6 bases short, with 11 bases between. The V gene's germline CDR1 is SGHTS and CDR2 YDEGEE. The CDR3 sequence: CASSTDGQANVLTF. In nucleotides, the CDR3 is TGTGCCAGCAGCACGGACGGACAGGCCAACGTCCTGACTTTC.

The genes are TRBV27 and TRBJ1-5; the D gene is possibly TRBD1 (5 bases). Germline loops: CDR1 MNHEY, CDR2 SMNVEV (reference sequence). The CDR3 loop spans 15 amino acids. Trimming removed 2 bases at V and 5 bases at J, with 13 bases between. CDR3 sequence reads: CASSLRSGTDQPQHF. CDR3 nucleotide sequence: TGTGCCAGCAGTTTAAGGTCGGGGACCGATCAGCCCCAGCATTTT.

The rearrangement joins TRBV5-1 to TRBJ2-6, with 8 bases lining up with TRBD1. Per the germline V gene, CDR1 is SGHRS and CDR2 is YFSETQ. J gave up 4 bases and V 0 bases, and 15 bases lay outside the gene matches. This CDR3 spans 20 amino acids. The CDR3 region has the DNA TGCGCCAGCAGCTTGGATCGTGTCCGGGACAGGACGGGAGGGGCCAACGTCCTGACTTTC. The encoded protein is CASSLDRVRDRTGGANVLTF.

The rearrangement uses TRBV4-1 and TRBJ1-5; TRBD1 might be the D (5 bases). CDR3 length: 20 residues. From germline, CDR1 is MGHRA and CDR2 YSYEKL. The ends were cut back, 1 base at V and 2 bases at J, with 24 bases in the middle. Here the CDR3 reads CASSQASSGRGEWRNQPQHF. The CDR3 DNA sequence: TGCGCCAGCAGCCAAGCTAGTTCGGGACGCGGGGAATGGCGCAATCAGCCCCAGCATTTT.

Concerning this clonotype: A read error may produce the germline difference seen at one junction end. The chain joins TRBV7-2 to TRBJ2-1, with TRBD2 identical over 7 bases. CDR3 size: 14 residues. The germline CDR1 and CDR2 sequences are SGHTA and FQGNSA. The DNA of the CDR3 is TGTGCCAGCAATCCAGCGGGGATAAACAATGAGCGGTTCTTC. This translates into CASNPAGINNERFF.

This clonotype was seen only a few times. This sequence joins TRBV18 and TRBJ2-7; 10 bases align to TRBD2. CDR1 KGHSH and CDR2 LQKENI come from the germline V gene. This CDR3 has 14 residues. The V and J ends lost 4 bases and 9 bases, in that order; junction bases with no gene match: 9. The chain's CDR3 is CASSHSTSGIVQYF. The CDR3 bases are TGTGCCAGCTCACACTCCACTAGCGGGATAGTGCAGTACTTC.